The 21 T cell receptor beta chains reported below all come from one sample, sequenced in a study of shared clonotypes between healthy human individuals. The repertoire was sequenced with immunoSEQ multiplex PCR; TCRdb's copy has only in-frame clones and lacks some. The table includes 2,500,000 or so clones, 80% to 95% detected once. Material for sequencing was naive CD4+ T cells from PBMCs. Subset noted: CD45RA+ positively selected. These receptors all come from a man between 18 and 35 years old in good health. Some clones in this sample may be carry-over from other donors' samples.

V gene TRBV7-2 combines with J gene TRBJ1-3; TRBD1 agrees at 7 bases. Trimming removed 5 bases from V and 0 bases from J; junction bases left unmatched: 13. The CDR3 has 18 residues. The germline CDR1 and CDR2 sequences are SGHTA and FQGNSA. CDR3 amino acids: CASSPVPAGGISGNTIYF. The CDR3 DNA reads as TGTGCCAGCAGCCCCGTGCCGGCAGGGGGAATCTCTGGAAACACCATATATTTT.

This clone was seen a single time. Other DNA sequences in this specimen translate into the identical CDR3. The chain links TRBV28 to TRBJ1-1; a possible D gene is TRBD1 (6 bases). V was trimmed by 3 bases and J by 1 base, leaving 9 bases between them. This CDR3 spans 14 amino acids. The germline gives CDR1 MDHEN, CDR2 SYDVKM. CDR3 in DNA: TGTGCCAGCAGTTTGGGGGGCCCGAACACTGAAGCTTTCTTT. Translating gives CASSLGGPNTEAFF.

This chain links TRBV6-6 with TRBJ2-5, with TRBD1 matching over 7 bases. The CDR3 has 14 residues. With V trimmed by 4 bases and J by 1 base, 3 bases remained unmatched. Germline loops: CDR1 MNHNY, CDR2 SVGAGI (reference sequence). Here the CDR3 reads CASSFRTGQETQYF. The CDR3 DNA follows: TGTGCCAGCAGTTTCCGGACAGGCCAAGAGACCCAGTACTTC.

The J gene is TRBJ1-1, the V gene TRBV6-6, with D possibly TRBD1 on 6 matching bases. V was clipped by 7 bases and J by 5 bases, with 14 bases between them. The CDR3 has 13 amino acids. Germline values: CDR1 MNHNY, CDR2 SVGAGI (reference sequence). Written as DNA, the CDR3 is TGTGCCAGCACTTGGGGGGGCGGAACTGAAGCTTTCTTT. Amino acid sequence: CASTWGGGTEAFF.

The V and J genes are TRBV7-6 and TRBJ2-7, with D possibly being TRBD1 (6 bases). The length of the CDR3 is 14 residues. V dropped 4 bases and J dropped 3 bases, with 13 bases sitting between them. The germline V gene encodes CDR1 SGHVS and CDR2 FNYEAQ. CDR3 sequence (DNA): TGTGCCAGCAGCTCACAGGGTTTGAACTACGAGCAGTACTTC. This translates into CASSSQGLNYEQYF.

V is TRBV28 and J is TRBJ1-2; D is ambiguous. V was shortened by 6 bases and J by 1 base, with 12 bases between the two germline ends. The CDR3 has 14 amino acids. Germline V CDR1 and CDR2: MDHEN, SYDVKM. The CDR3 loop reads CASSPPSGNYGYTF. Here the CDR3 DNA reads TGTGCCAGCAGCCCACCCAGTGGTAACTATGGCTACACCTTC.

The chain employs TRBV5-1 and TRBJ2-6; 7 bases align to TRBD1. CDR1 is SGHRS and CDR2 is YFSETQ in the germline V gene. The CDR3 runs 15 residues. With V trimmed by 4 bases and J by 3 bases, 4 bases remained unmatched. The chain's CDR3 is CASSQGGGGANVLTF. The CDR3, as DNA: TGCGCCAGCAGCCAAGGGGGCGGTGGGGCCAACGTCCTGACTTTC. Full variable domain (outside the CDR3, taken from reference TRBV5-1 and TRBJ2-6): KAGVTQTPRYLIKTRGQQVTLSCSPISGHRSVSWYQQTPGQGLQFLFEYFSETQRNKGNFPGRFSGRQFSNSRSEMNVSTLELGDSALYLCASSQGGGGANVLTFGAGSRLTVL.

On this clone itself: At the DNA level, this CDR3 is encoded by other sequences in the same sample as well. The chain uses TRBV5-1 and TRBJ2-3; no clear D. Germline CDR1 SGHRS, CDR2 YFSETQ. V was trimmed by 0 bases and J by 3 bases, leaving 8 bases between them. The CDR3 is 14 amino acids. The CDR3 DNA is TGCGCCAGCAGCTTGGTTCGAGGTACAGATACGCAGTATTTT. The encoded protein is CASSLVRGTDTQYF. Drawing the rest from reference TRBV5-1 and TRBJ2-3, the complete variable domain is KAGVTQTPRYLIKTRGQQVTLSCSPISGHRSVSWYQQTPGQGLQFLFEYFSETQRNKGNFPGRFSGRQFSNSRSEMNVSTLELGDSALYLCASSLVRGTDTQYFGPGTRLTVL.

The V and J genes are TRBV30 and TRBJ2-3; D is possibly TRBD2 (6 bases). CDR1 and CDR2 from the germline V gene are GTSNPN and SVGIG (reference sequence). This CDR3 region has 13 residues. Deletions cut 5 bases from V and 5 bases from J, with 14 bases between. CDR3: CAWGTGVGDTQYF. CDR3 nucleotide sequence: TGTGCCTGGGGGACTGGGGTGGGAGATACGCAGTATTTT. Based on the CDR3 plus reference TRBV30 and TRBJ2-3, the full variable domain is SQTIHQWPATLVQPVGSPLSLECTVEGTSNPNLYWYRQAAGRGLQLLFYSVGIGQISSEVPQNLSASRPQDRQFILSSKKLLLSDSGFYLCAWGTGVGDTQYFGPGTRLTVL.

This sequence joins TRBV6-1 and TRBJ2-7; a possible D gene is TRBD1 (5 bases). Trimming removed 5 bases at V and 5 bases at J, with 19 bases between. The CDR3 consists of 15 residues. CDR1 MNHNS and CDR2 SASEGT come from the germline V gene. DNA of the CDR3: TGTGCCAGCAGTACCTCTGGGGCGAGGTTGGACGAGCAGTACTTC. Encoded protein: CASSTSGARLDEQYF.

This chain uses TRBV9 with TRBJ1-1; 8 nucleotides line up with TRBD1. CDR1 is SGDLS, CDR2 YYNGEE, per germline. This CDR3 is 14 amino acids long. V shed 0 bases and J 7 bases; nucleotides not matched to a gene: 5. The CDR3, as DNA: TGTGCCAGCAGCGTAGGGGCAGGGGGCAATGAAGCTTTCTTT. Amino acids: CASSVGAGGNEAFF.

A word on this clone: Other nucleotide sequences in the sample specify the same CDR3. The rearrangement uses TRBV28 and TRBJ1-5; 7 nucleotides line up with TRBD1. V gave up 5 bases and J gave up 2 bases; unmatched junction bases: 3. The CDR3 covers 14 residues. Germline V lookup: CDR1 MDHEN, CDR2 SYDVKM. The CDR3 DNA sequence: TGTGCCAGCAGTCAAACAGGGGGCAATCAGCCCCAGCATTTT. Translating it yields CASSQTGGNQPQHF.

This chain connects TRBV7-3 to TRBJ2-1; 10 nucleotides agree with TRBD2. Per the germline V gene, CDR1 is SGHTA and CDR2 is FQGTGA. The CDR3 covers 15 residues. V was pared by 2 bases and J by 6 bases, with 4 bases of the junction left unmatched. The CDR3 nucleotides read TGTGCCAGCAGCTTATCTAGCGGGAGTGCCAATGAGCAGTTCTTC. Translating it yields CASSLSSGSANEQFF.

This chain uses TRBV11-2 with TRBJ1-2; weak D call: TRBD1 (5 bases). The CDR3 loop spans 14 amino acids. Germline CDR1 reads SGHAT; CDR2 reads FQNNGV. Trimming took off 3 bases at V and 1 base at J, with 9 bases between the two ends. CDR3 sequence (DNA): TGTGCCAGCAGCTTCAGAGACAGTAACTATGGCTACACCTTC. Protein sequence: CASSFRDSNYGYTF.

V and J are TRBV7-9 and TRBJ2-2; 12 nucleotides align to TRBD1. The V and J ends lost 11 bases and 5 bases, in that order; junction bases with no gene match: 12. Germline CDR1 SEHNR, CDR2 FQNEAQ (reference sequence). This CDR3 region has 16 residues. CDR3 coding DNA: TGTGCCTGCCCTCCGGGACAGGGGGCAGGGACCGGGGAGCTGTTTTTT. Translated, it gives CACPPGQGAGTGELFF.

The chain has TRBV30 and TRBJ1-2; 7 nucleotides align to TRBD1. V lost 5 bases to trimming and J lost 7 bases; unmatched junction nucleotides: 10. The CDR3 is 13 residues long. Germline V lookup: CDR1 GTSNPN, CDR2 SVGIG (reference sequence). The CDR3 spells CAWGDSLDGGYTF. CDR3 coding DNA: TGTGCCTGGGGGGACAGTCTCGATGGTGGCTACACCTTC.

The chain links TRBV4-1 to TRBJ1-3; D is undetermined. The CDR3 spans 15 residues. Trimming stripped 3 bases from V and 3 bases from J, with 12 bases between. Germline assignment: CDR1 MGHRA and CDR2 YSYEKL. This CDR3 is CASSQEQRLGNTIYF. For the CDR3, the DNA is TGCGCCAGCAGCCAGGAGCAGAGACTTGGAAACACCATATATTTT.

In the case of this clone: The same CDR3 also results from other DNA sequences found in this sample. The chain recombines TRBV30 with TRBJ1-1; 10 nucleotides line up with TRBD1. Looked up from germline, CDR1 is GTSNPN and CDR2 is SVGIG (reference sequence). V lost 0 bases to trimming and J lost 4 bases; unmatched junction nucleotides: 2. CDR3 length: 14 amino acids. The CDR3 DNA reads TGTGCCTGGAGTGTGGGACAGGGGCCCACTGAAGCTTTCTTT. Protein: CAWSVGQGPTEAFF.

V and J are TRBV4-1 and TRBJ2-7; D call uncertain. The CDR3 has 15 amino acids. The germline V gene encodes CDR1 MGHRA and CDR2 YSYEKL. The germline V and J ends were trimmed by 1 base and 0 bases, with 10 bases remaining between them. The CDR3 DNA reads as TGCGCCAGCAGCCAAGGGATTGGTAGCTCCTACGAGCAGTACTTC. It specifies CASSQGIGSSYEQYF.

This chain joins TRBV7-3 and TRBJ1-2; D gene uncertain. The V gene lost 5 bases and the J gene lost 4 bases, with 11 bases spanning the gap. CDR1 and CDR2 (germline): SGHTA, FQGTGA. The CDR3 loop spans 13 amino acids. The DNA of the CDR3 is TGTGCCAGCAGCGTGGGGTCTGGCTATGGCTACACCTTC. This encodes CASSVGSGYGYTF.

The table lists this clone with a count of one. This chain links TRBV10-3 with TRBJ2-7; D possibly corresponds to TRBD1 (6 bases). Germline CDR1 is ENHRY and CDR2 is SYGVKD. Trimming pared 4 bases from V and 7 bases from J, leaving 14 bases between. CDR3 size: 13 residues. The CDR3 region has the DNA TGTGCCATCAGTGCCCCGGTAGGGGGTGAGCAGTACTTC. This codes for CAISAPVGGEQYF.